These 22 T cell receptor beta chains share one sample of origin, sequenced in a study of T-cell reconstitution after alpha-beta-depleted transplantation in children. A TCRbeta library incorporating unique molecular identifiers was prepared. TCRdb ran MiXCR on the PCR reads and lists one entry per CDR3 protein. Of 200,000 to 250,000 distinct CDR3 sequences listed, 20% to 30% are singletons. Sequencing used PBMCs, mostly from graft donor cells, obtained 360 days after TCRalphabeta/CD19-depleted stem cell transplant. These TCRs come from a female patient aged 2 to 10 who had a stem cell transplant for congenital amegakaryocytic thrombocytopenia, so the T cells may come from the graft donor.

V and J are TRBV9 and TRBJ2-3; D could derive from TRBD1 or TRBD2 (5 bases each). Between the trimmed V and J ends, which lost 0 bases and 4 bases, there was a span of 9 bases. This CDR3 is 14 amino acids long. Germline V gives CDR1 SGDLS, CDR2 YYNGEE. The CDR3 coding sequence is TGTGCCAGCAGCGTAGAGGGACCAGCAGATACGCAGTATTTT. This codes for CASSVEGPADTQYF.

This chain uses TRBV12-3 or TRBV12-4 with TRBJ2-2; a weak D match, TRBD1 (6 bases). V shed 6 bases and J shed 4 bases, with 15 bases lying between them. This CDR3 is built from 15 residues. The DNA for the CDR3 is TGTGCCAGCAGCGACACACTAGGGGGCACCGGGGAGCTGTTTTTT. It yields the protein CASSDTLGGTGELFF.

This clonotype was found a few times. V gene TRBV11-2 combines with J gene TRBJ1-4; 7 bases match TRBD1. Trimming cost V 5 bases and J 14 bases; bases outside gene matches: 20. CDR3 size: 16 residues. Germline loops: CDR1 SGHAT, CDR2 FQNNGV. CDR3 amino acids: CASSPRSTGYGESLFF. The DNA for the CDR3 is TGTGCCAGCAGCCCGCGATCGACAGGGTATGGGGAATCTCTGTTTTTT.

A few counts support this clonotype. CDR3 sequence: CASSLEVAGPTDTQYF. In DNA form, the CDR3 reads TGTGCCAGCAGCTTGGAGGTAGCGGGACCCACAGATACGCAGTATTTT. J is TRBJ2-3 and V is TRBV7-6, with 8 bases aligning to TRBD2. The CDR3 contains 16 residues. The germline gives CDR1 SGHVS, CDR2 FNYEAQ. The V and J ends lost 3 bases and 2 bases, in that order; junction bases with no gene match: 7.

Ten or more counts support this clonotype. V usage is TRBV5-1 and J usage is TRBJ2-5; D is uncertain. The germline gives CDR1 SGHRS, CDR2 YFSETQ. With 1 base removed from V and 2 bases from J, the gap between germline ends came to 6 bases. This CDR3 has 13 amino acids. CDR3 bases: TGCGCCAGCAGCTTGACAGTTCAAGAGACCCAGTACTTC. Its translation: CASSLTVQETQYF.

This clonotype has a handful of counts. V and J are TRBV7-8 and TRBJ2-5, with 7 nucleotides matching TRBD2. CDR1 and CDR2 (germline): SGHVS, FQNEAQ. The CDR3 covers 18 residues. J lost 5 bases, V lost 1 base, and 16 bases had no gene match. In nucleotides, the CDR3 is TGTGCCAGCAGCTTAGGGAGGTTAGCGGGTCCCCTCGGGGAGACCCAGTACTTC. Protein sequence: CASSLGRLAGPLGETQYF.

This clonotype was counted only a few times. The chain carries TRBV4-1 and TRBJ2-3; 12 bases agree with TRBD2. The germline V gene has CDR1 MGHRA and CDR2 YSYEKL. Trimming took 2 bases from V and 6 from J; bases not matched to a gene: 3. There are 15 residues in the CDR3. This CDR3 reads CASSQLAGGWDTQYF. In nucleotides, the CDR3 is TGCGCCAGCAGCCAACTAGCGGGAGGGTGGGATACGCAGTATTTT.

Ten or more counts support this clonotype. The V call is TRBV4-2, the J call TRBJ2-2, with D maybe TRBD2 (6 bases). Germline CDR1 LGHNA, CDR2 YNFKEQ. CDR3 size: 16 residues. V lost 4 bases and J 4 bases, leaving 16 bases between the germline ends. The CDR3 here is CASSPGLLGITGELFF. In DNA form, the CDR3 reads TGTGCCAGCAGCCCGGGACTTTTGGGAATCACCGGGGAGCTGTTTTTT.

The chain carries TRBV7-3 and TRBJ1-1, with 8 bases fitting TRBD1. Trimming at V came to 0 bases and at J to 1 base, leaving 1 base not matched to a gene. The CDR3 extends over 15 amino acids. CDR1 and CDR2 from the germline V gene are SGHTA and FQGTGA. As DNA, the CDR3 is TGTGCCAGCAGCTTAACGGGACAGGCGAACACTGAAGCTTTCTTT. Its translation is CASSLTGQANTEAFF.

V is TRBV19 and J is TRBJ2-6, with D hard to call. Trimming left V 4 bases short and J 0 bases short, with 7 bases between. CDR3 length: 15 amino acids. Germline loops: CDR1 LNHDA, CDR2 SQIVND (reference sequence). This CDR3 reads CASSKQPSGANVLTF. As DNA, the CDR3 is TGTGCCAGTAGTAAACAGCCCTCTGGGGCCAACGTCCTGACTTTC.

The chain employs TRBV7-2 and TRBJ2-7; perhaps TRBD2 as D (6 bases). The CDR3 is 16 residues long. V lost 2 bases to trimming and J lost 9 bases, with 23 bases between them. The germline V gene encodes CDR1 SGHTA and CDR2 FQGNSA. CDR3 bases: TGTGCCAGCAGCTTACTACGTCGGGACTGGCCGAAAGGGCAGTACTTC. This codes for CASSLLRRDWPKGQYF.

This chain uses TRBV29-1 with TRBJ2-7, with D unresolved. The CDR3 has 12 amino acids. V gave up 8 bases and J gave up 3 bases, with 14 bases separating them. Germline V CDR1 and CDR2: SQVTM, ANQGSEA. The CDR3 DNA is TGCAGCATATCCACAGACGGCTACGAGCAGTACTTC. This sequence encodes CSISTDGYEQYF.

The rearrangement joins TRBV10-3 to TRBJ2-7; the match to TRBD2 covers 13 bases. Germline CDR1 ENHRY, CDR2 SYGVKD. The CDR3 extends over 15 amino acids. The junction had 5 bases not matched to a gene; V was cut back by 5 bases and J by 4 bases. The CDR3 loop is CAISRGLAGRYEQYF. The CDR3 bases are TGTGCCATCAGTAGGGGACTAGCGGGGCGGTACGAGCAGTACTTC.

The V and J genes are TRBV12-3 or TRBV12-4 and TRBJ2-7; D may be TRBD1 or TRBD2 (7 bases each). V was pared by 7 bases and J by 4 bases, with 17 bases between. The CDR3 runs 14 residues. The CDR3 region has the DNA TGTGCCAGCACCTCCAGACAGGGAGGGTACGAGCAGTACTTC. This codes for CASTSRQGGYEQYF.

This chain connects TRBV20-1 to TRBJ1-6, with D hard to call. V dropped 4 bases and J dropped 7 bases, with 17 bases sitting between them. Germline V lookup: CDR1 DFQATT, CDR2 SNEGSKA (reference sequence). The CDR3 length is 15 residues. The CDR3 DNA follows: TGCAGTGCTACTCTCTTCCGAGAGGTGAATTCACCCCTCCACTTT. It translates to CSATLFREVNSPLHF.

At least ten counts were recorded for this clonotype. V gene TRBV5-1 combines with J gene TRBJ2-1; TRBD2 is a possible D gene (7 bases). This CDR3 region has 15 residues. V was pared by 5 bases and J by 2 bases, with 14 bases between. Per the germline V gene, CDR1 is SGHRS and CDR2 is YFSETQ. CDR3 nucleotide sequence: TGCGCCAGCAGTCCAAGGGGGGGCACCTACAATGAGCAGTTCTTC. This gives the protein CASSPRGGTYNEQFF.

The chain has TRBV28 and TRBJ1-1; unclear D gene. This CDR3 spans 11 amino acids. V was trimmed by 7 bases and J by 1 base, leaving 4 bases between them. CDR1 and CDR2 (germline): MDHEN, SYDVKM. The CDR3 coding sequence is TGTGCCAGCATTCAGAACACTGAAGCTTTCTTT. This translates into CASIQNTEAFF.

This clonotype was recorded many times. The chain employs TRBV5-1 and TRBJ1-5, with 7 bases fitting TRBD1. The CDR3 runs to 15 residues. V lost 0 bases, J lost 4 bases, and 4 bases stayed unmatched. CDR1 is SGHRS and CDR2 is YFSETQ in the germline V gene. In DNA, the CDR3 is TGCGCCAGCAGCTTGGGACAGGGATCGAATCAGCCCCAGCATTTT. Protein product: CASSLGQGSNQPQHF.

The J gene is TRBJ2-5, the V gene TRBV20-1, with 7 positions matching TRBD1. Germline trimming cut 5 bases from V and 5 bases from J; bases unmatched to any gene: 8. CDR1 and CDR2 (germline): DFQATT, SNEGSKA (reference sequence). This CDR3 spans 13 amino acids. The CDR3 DNA sequence: TGCAGTGCTCCTGTAGACAGGGTTGAGACCCAGTACTTC. Its translation: CSAPVDRVETQYF.

The chain carries TRBV7-9 and TRBJ1-2, with D unclear. The CDR3 is made up of 16 amino acids. The V end lost 0 bases, the J end lost 4 bases, and 15 bases lay between the germline ends. Germline assignment: CDR1 SEHNR and CDR2 FQNEAQ (reference sequence). This CDR3 reads CASSLAIGIQSYGYTF. CDR3 sequence (DNA): TGTGCCAGCAGCTTAGCGATCGGGATACAGAGCTATGGCTACACCTTC.

In this sample, this clonotype turned up many times. The chain has TRBV20-1 and TRBJ2-1; 7 bases are shared with TRBD1. The CDR3 runs to 14 residues. V lost 6 bases, J lost 0 bases, and 5 bases stayed unmatched. Germline V CDR1 and CDR2: DFQATT, SNEGSKA (reference sequence). The CDR3 here is CSATDRLSYNEQFF. The CDR3 DNA is TGCAGTGCCACGGACAGGCTCTCCTACAATGAGCAGTTCTTC.

The table lists this clonotype with a few counts. The V call is TRBV28, the J call TRBJ2-7; D unclear. The germline V and J ends were trimmed by 4 bases and 5 bases, with 12 bases remaining between them. The CDR3 is 13 residues long. Looked up from germline, CDR1 is MDHEN and CDR2 is SYDVKM. Written as DNA, the CDR3 is TGTGCCAGCAGTTCCCTTGCCCCACACGAGCAGTACTTC. Translated: CASSSLAPHEQYF.